The next 23 T cell receptor beta chains were all read from a single sample in a study of blood T cell repertoires in COVID-19 (dated by TCRdb to about 2020). Library creation used the immunoSEQ multiplex PCR assay. TCRdb provides this immuneACCESS table in a form limited to in-frame rearrangements. Some clones are lacking; in checked studies, under half of them reflect an unresolved V gene, and why the rest are absent is not known. This sample is represented by tens of thousands of clones; roughly 70% of them were singletons. Of the sample, roughly 3.9% is held by the ten largest clones. The sequenced sample was peripheral blood. The source is a man aged 70 or older with COVID-19, enrolled during active disease.

This clone came up a few times. The genes are TRBV28 and TRBJ2-2; possible D gene TRBD2, 5 bases. This CDR3 comprises 16 residues. Germline-derived CDR1 and CDR2 are MDHEN and SYDVKM. V lost 1 base and J lost 0, with 9 bases in between. CDR3 sequence reads: CASSLFLLANTGELFF. CDR3 nucleotide sequence: TGTGCCAGCAGTTTATTCCTACTAGCGAACACCGGGGAGCTGTTTTTT.

The rearrangement uses TRBV27 and TRBJ1-2, with D unresolved. Germline V gene lookup returns CDR1 MNHEY and CDR2 SMNVEV (reference sequence). This CDR3 is 14 amino acids long. Trimming took 2 bases from V and 5 from J, leaving 12 bases between them. CDR3 bases: TGTGCCAGCAGTTTAAGTCCCACAGTGTATGGCTACACCTTC. It yields the protein CASSLSPTVYGYTF.

This clone was counted between two and nine times. The chain recombines TRBV9 with TRBJ1-6, with D maybe TRBD1 (6 bases). The V and J ends lost 4 bases and 6 bases respectively, with 14 bases between them. Germline CDR1 is SGDLS and CDR2 is YYNGEE. This CDR3 is 15 amino acids long. The CDR3: CASSPLQGTNSPLHF. CDR3 in DNA: TGTGCCAGCAGCCCCTTACAGGGAACTAATTCACCCCTCCACTTT.

The V call is TRBV5-6, the J call TRBJ2-7, with D possibly TRBD2 on 6 matching bases. V was cut by 0 bases and J by 3 bases, with 7 bases left in between. This CDR3 comprises 13 residues. The germline V gene encodes CDR1 SGHDT and CDR2 YYEEEE. The DNA of the CDR3 is TGTGCCAGCAGCTTGGAGACTAGCTACGAGCAGTACTTC. It specifies CASSLETSYEQYF.

V is TRBV24-1 and J is TRBJ1-3; no reliable D call. V was clipped by 5 bases and J by 7 bases, with 5 bases between them. The germline V gene has CDR1 KGHDR and CDR2 SFDVKD. The CDR3 totals 11 residues. The CDR3 DNA reads TGTGCCACCAGTGCCTACAACACCATATATTTT. It codes for CATSAYNTIYF.

The chain has TRBV19 and TRBJ2-1; the match to TRBD2 covers 13 bases. CDR3 length: 14 amino acids. With V trimmed by 10 bases and J by 6 bases, 6 bases remained unmatched. The germline V gene has CDR1 LNHDA and CDR2 SQIVND (reference sequence). CDR3 nucleotides: TGTGCCACCGGCGGACTAGCGGGAGCCAATGAGCAGTTCTTC. Encoded protein: CATGGLAGANEQFF.

The chain uses TRBV18 and TRBJ2-1, with TRBD1 matching 7 bases. The CDR3 has 14 amino acids. CDR1 and CDR2 from the germline V gene are KGHSH and LQKENI. The V segment lost 3 bases and the J segment 4 bases; nucleotides outside the gene matches: 3. This CDR3 is CASSPRDRYNEQFF. CDR3 nucleotides: TGTGCCAGCTCACCCAGGGACAGATACAATGAGCAGTTCTTC. The full variable domain, in which reference TRBV18 and TRBJ2-1 provide the parts outside the CDR3, is NAGVMQNPRHLVRRRGQEARLRCSPMKGHSHVYWYRQLPEEGLKFMVYLQKENIIDESGMPKERFSAEFPKEGPSILRIQQVVRGDSAAYFCASSPRDRYNEQFFGPGTRLTVL.

The rearrangement joins TRBV18 to TRBJ2-7; D uncertain. Per the germline V gene, CDR1 is KGHSH and CDR2 is LQKENI. There are 15 residues in the CDR3. Trimming stripped 3 bases from V and 0 bases from J, with 12 bases between. The CDR3 spells CASSPQVRHSYEQYF. CDR3 nucleotide sequence: TGTGCCAGCTCACCTCAGGTACGCCACTCCTACGAGCAGTACTTC. The whole variable domain, remainder taken from reference TRBV18 and TRBJ2-7, is NAGVMQNPRHLVRRRGQEARLRCSPMKGHSHVYWYRQLPEEGLKFMVYLQKENIIDESGMPKERFSAEFPKEGPSILRIQQVVRGDSAAYFCASSPQVRHSYEQYFGPGTRLTVT.

A single count supports this clone. The gene calls are TRBV5-5 and TRBJ1-5; 9 nucleotides line up with TRBD1. Unmatched junction bases numbered 5, after V lost 0 bases and J lost 4 bases. The CDR3 has 16 residues. Germline V gives CDR1 SGHKS, CDR2 YYEKEE (reference sequence). CDR3: CASSLVTGTGNQPQHF. The CDR3 bases are TGTGCCAGCAGCTTGGTCACCGGGACAGGGAATCAGCCCCAGCATTTT.

This clone turned up a few times. V and J are TRBV7-9 and TRBJ2-2, with 8 bases lining up with TRBD1. The CDR3 sequence is 16 residues long. Germline V lookup: CDR1 SEHNR, CDR2 FQNEAQ (reference sequence). V lost 5 bases, J lost 5 bases, and 10 bases stayed unmatched. CDR3: CASSPSGQGRTGELFF. In DNA form, the CDR3 reads TGTGCCAGCAGCCCAAGCGGACAGGGCAGGACCGGGGAGCTGTTTTTT.

This clone appeared once. J is TRBJ2-7 and V is TRBV10-3; tentative D call: TRBD2 (7 bases). The germline V and J ends were trimmed by 8 bases and 1 base, with 21 bases remaining between them. Germline CDR1 reads ENHRY; CDR2 reads SYGVKD. This CDR3 region has 16 residues. The CDR3 protein is CAIWGGSTGPSYEQYF. CDR3 DNA sequence: TGTGCCATCTGGGGGGGCAGTACAGGACCATCCTACGAGCAGTACTTC.

V is TRBV5-6 and J is TRBJ1-3, with D possibly matching TRBD1 (5 bases). The V gene lost 2 bases and the J gene lost 0 bases, with 12 bases spanning the gap. The CDR3 has 16 amino acids. Germline CDR1 is SGHDT and CDR2 is YYEEEE. The CDR3 loop reads CASSFLQGFSGNTIYF. CDR3 bases: TGTGCCAGCAGCTTCCTCCAGGGCTTCTCTGGAAACACCATATATTTT.

The V and J genes are TRBV9 and TRBJ1-2; D not resolved. The CDR3 runs to 13 residues. Per germline, CDR1 SGDLS and CDR2 YYNGEE. V lost 0 bases, J lost 7 bases, and 10 bases lay in between. DNA of the CDR3: TGTGCCAGCAGCGTAGTAGAGGGTCCTGGCTACACCTTC. This encodes CASSVVEGPGYTF.

This clone was seen more than once but under ten times. The chain employs TRBV19 and TRBJ2-7, with a weak D call TRBD1 (6 bases). This CDR3 contains 15 residues. From germline, CDR1 is LNHDA and CDR2 SQIVND (reference sequence). Deletions cut 5 bases from V and 1 base from J, with 15 bases between. The CDR3 protein is CASSLTQGLSYEQYF. The CDR3, as DNA: TGTGCCAGTAGTCTAACACAGGGATTGTCCTACGAGCAGTACTTC. The full variable domain, in which reference TRBV19 and TRBJ2-7 provide the parts outside the CDR3, is DGGITQSPKYLFRKEGQNVTLSCEQNLNHDAMYWYRQDPGQGLRLIYYSQIVNDFQKGDIAEGYSVSREKKESFPLTVTSAQKNPTAFYLCASSLTQGLSYEQYFGPGTRLTVT.

The rearrangement joins TRBV3-1 (or the pseudogene TRBV3-2) to TRBJ2-3, with 7 bases matching TRBD1. This CDR3 is 14 amino acids long. CDR1 is LGHDT, CDR2 YNNKEL, per germline (reference sequence). The junction had 5 bases not matched to a gene; V was cut back by 3 bases and J by 5 bases. In DNA form, the CDR3 reads TGTGCCAGCAGCCAGGGACAGAGGGTAGATACGCAGTATTTT. Amino acids: CASSQGQRVDTQYF.

This sequence joins TRBV9 and TRBJ1-1, with D perhaps TRBD1 (5 bases). This CDR3 is built from 16 residues. Germline CDR1 SGDLS, CDR2 YYNGEE. Between the trimmed V and J ends, which lost 0 bases and 4 bases, there was a span of 16 bases. The CDR3 DNA follows: TGTGCCAGCAGCGTAGGAGGAGGGGTCAAGACCACTGAAGCTTTCTTT. Its translation: CASSVGGGVKTTEAFF.

This clone came up a few times. The J gene is TRBJ1-5, the V gene TRBV4-1; D remains ambiguous. CDR1 is MGHRA and CDR2 is YSYEKL in the germline V gene. Trimming cost V 0 bases and J 7 bases, with 16 bases left between them. CDR3 length: 16 residues. The CDR3 DNA is TGCGCCAGCAGCCAAGAAAACAGCCCTCGGCGCCAGCCCCAGCATTTT. Encoded protein: CASSQENSPRRQPQHF.

The chain carries TRBV5-5 and TRBJ2-3; perhaps TRBD1 as D (5 bases). The CDR3 is made up of 15 amino acids. V was pared by 5 bases and J by 2 bases, with 15 bases between. Germline-derived CDR1 and CDR2 are SGHKS and YYEKEE (reference sequence). The CDR3 DNA follows: TGTGCCAGCAGGGACACCAGAGACCACACAGATACGCAGTATTTT. Amino acid sequence: CASRDTRDHTDTQYF.

The V gene is TRBV10-3, the J gene TRBJ1-6; D perhaps matches TRBD1 (6 bases). Germline CDR1 reads ENHRY; CDR2 reads SYGVKD. This CDR3 is built from 19 residues. The V gene lost 0 bases and the J gene lost 0 bases, with 15 bases spanning the gap. CDR3 residues: CAISESLTGSSSYNSPLHF. DNA of the CDR3: TGTGCCATCAGTGAGTCCTTAACAGGGTCGAGCTCCTATAATTCACCCCTCCACTTT.

This clone was detected many times. The chain combines TRBV7-2 with TRBJ2-7; 7 bases match TRBD1. The germline gives CDR1 SGHTA, CDR2 FQGNSA. The V segment lost 4 bases and the J segment 0 bases; nucleotides outside the gene matches: 3. There are 14 residues in the CDR3. CDR3 coding DNA: TGTGCCAGCAGCTCAGGGGGTTCCTCCTACGAGCAGTACTTC. Translating it yields CASSSGGSSYEQYF.

V is TRBV4-3 and J is TRBJ2-7; a weak D match, TRBD1 (5 bases). Germline CDR1 is LGHNA and CDR2 is YSLEER. This CDR3 contains 14 residues. V was shortened by 0 bases and J by 6 bases, with 12 bases between the two germline ends. The CDR3, as DNA: TGCGCCAGCAGCCAAGATGTGTTAGGGGCCGAGCAGTACTTC. Translated, it gives CASSQDVLGAEQYF.

This chain connects TRBV2 to TRBJ2-7; 7 bases are shared with TRBD2. V dropped 4 bases and J dropped 3; count of bases not matched to a gene: 3. Germline V gene sequence: CDR1 SNHLY, CDR2 FYNNEI. CDR3 length equals 13 residues. The CDR3 is CASSGGGNYEQYF. The CDR3 DNA sequence: TGTGCCAGCAGTGGGGGGGGGAACTACGAGCAGTACTTC.

The chain links TRBV6-7 to TRBJ1-2, with 9 bases fitting TRBD1. TRBV6-7 is an open reading frame, and its role is uncertain. CDR3 length: 17 amino acids. V lost 2 bases, J lost 3 bases, and 10 bases stayed unmatched. The CDR3 DNA follows: TGTGCCAGCAGTTACAGGCAATGGGACAGGGAGGACTATGGCTACACCTTC. Its translation: CASSYRQWDREDYGYTF.